Shown below are 23 T cell receptor beta chains from a single sample sequenced in a study of Tregs in tolerant kidney transplant recipients (dated by TCRdb to about 2019). The library was prepared using the immunoSEQ multiplex PCR assay. This immuneACCESS table, as held by TCRdb, lists in-frame sequences with V and J called but not all clones. Of the missing ones, under half trace to an unresolved V gene in checked studies; the others have no known cause. This sample gives approximately 90,000 clones in total; around nine tenths of them show up just once. Jointly, the top ten make up 4.5% to 5% of the sample. Sequencing was done on a sample of CD8+ T cells from blood. Every receptor here comes from a human donor in good health.

This chain joins TRBV7-9 and TRBJ1-2; 7 positions agree with TRBD1. The CDR3 has 15 amino acids. Germline V gene data show CDR1 as SEHNR and CDR2 as FQNEAQ (reference sequence). Unmatched junction bases numbered 12, after V lost 5 bases and J lost 6 bases. CDR3 sequence (DNA): TGTGCCAGCAGCCAAGCAGGGGGGCGGGTAGATGGCTACACCTTC. Translation: CASSQAGGRVDGYTF.

The chain uses TRBV7-8 and TRBJ2-7, with D possibly being TRBD1 or TRBD2 (6 bases each). Germline-derived CDR1 and CDR2 are SGHVS and FQNEAQ. V gave up 2 bases and J gave up 5 bases, with 10 bases separating them. The CDR3 is made up of 13 amino acids. The CDR3 sequence: CASSLRGANEQYF. The CDR3 nucleotides are TGTGCCAGCAGCTTAAGGGGGGCGAACGAGCAGTACTTC. Full variable domain (missing parts from reference TRBV7-8 and TRBJ2-7): GAGVSQSPRYKVAKRGQDVALRCDPISGHVSLFWYQQALGQGPEFLTYFQNEAQLDKSGLPSDRFFAERPEGSVSTLKIQRTQQEDSAVYLCASSLRGANEQYFGPGTRLTVT.

This clone was seen a single time. The rearrangement uses TRBV25-1 and TRBJ2-7, with 7 bases identical to TRBD2. V shed 1 base and J 2 bases; nucleotides not matched to a gene: 2. The CDR3 consists of 14 residues. From germline, CDR1 is MGHDK and CDR2 SYGVNS. The CDR3 loop reads CASSEWEGPYEQYF. The CDR3 DNA reads as TGTGCCAGCAGTGAATGGGAGGGTCCCTACGAGCAGTACTTC.

This rearrangement joins TRBV7-2 to TRBJ2-7; 8 bases fit TRBD2. The V gene end was trimmed by 5 bases and the J gene end by 6 bases; junction bases not matched to a gene: 9. The length of the CDR3 is 14 residues. Germline loops: CDR1 SGHTA, CDR2 FQGNSA. The CDR3: CASSPSGGVREQYF. Here the CDR3 DNA reads TGTGCCAGCAGCCCCTCGGGGGGGGTACGCGAGCAGTACTTC.

The chain couples TRBV6-1 to TRBJ1-5; possibly TRBD1 for D (5 bases). Germline V gives CDR1 MNHNS, CDR2 SASEGT. V was shortened by 5 bases and J by 7 bases, with 15 bases between the two germline ends. The CDR3 extends over 14 amino acids. CDR3 DNA: TGTGCCAGCAGTTCGGGGCCACCCCCCCAGCCCCAGCATTTT. Protein sequence: CASSSGPPPQPQHF.

The chain uses TRBV4-1 and TRBJ2-6; weak D call: TRBD1 (6 bases). V lost 5 bases, J lost 0 bases, and 11 bases lay in between. Per the germline V gene, CDR1 is MGHRA and CDR2 is YSYEKL. The CDR3 spans 16 residues. CDR3 sequence reads: CASSGQGYSGANVLTF. The CDR3 DNA is TGCGCCAGCAGCGGCCAGGGGTACTCTGGGGCCAACGTCCTGACTTTC.

The chain links TRBV9 to TRBJ2-5; the match to TRBD1 covers 12 bases. The DNA end is more similar to TRBJ2-7, so the J call may be wrong. This CDR3 spans 17 amino acids. Germline values: CDR1 SGDLS, CDR2 YYNGEE. CDR3 sequence reads: CASSPLGDRGPTYEQYF. The CDR3 coding sequence is TGTGCCAGCAGCCCTCTGGGGGACAGGGGGCCAACCTACGAGCAGTACTTC.

There are a few counts of this clone. V usage is TRBV15 and J usage is TRBJ2-7, with 8 positions matching TRBD1. The CDR3 spans 15 residues. With 7 bases clipped from V and 4 bases from J, the junction kept 12 bases outside the gene matches. Per germline, CDR1 LNHNV and CDR2 YYDKDF (reference sequence). CDR3 residues: CATTQGQEGGYEQYF. CDR3 DNA: TGTGCCACCACCCAGGGACAGGAGGGAGGATACGAGCAGTACTTC.

The rearrangement joins TRBV11-2 to TRBJ2-7, with D uncertain. The CDR3 has 14 amino acids. The V gene's germline CDR1 is SGHAT and CDR2 FQNNGV. Trimming took 1 base from V and 0 from J, leaving 7 bases between them. The CDR3 coding sequence is TGTGCCAGCAGCTTAGGTCCTAGCTCCTACGAGCAGTACTTC. It codes for CASSLGPSSYEQYF. Supplemented by reference TRBV11-2 and TRBJ2-7, the full variable domain reads EAGVAQSPRYKIIEKRQSVAFWCNPISGHATLYWYQQILGQGPKLLIQFQNNGVVDDSQLPKDRFSAERLKGVDSTLKIQPAKLEDSAVYLCASSLGPSSYEQYFGPGTRLTVT.

The chain uses TRBV4-1 and TRBJ2-5, with D possibly TRBD2 on 6 matching bases. The DNA end is more similar to TRBJ2-7, so the J call may be wrong. The germline V gene has CDR1 MGHRA and CDR2 YSYEKL. The CDR3 runs to 16 residues. CDR3 in amino acids: CASSHRVAGTSYEQYF. Written as DNA, the CDR3 is TGCGCCAGCAGCCATCGGGTGGCGGGGACCTCCTACGAGCAGTACTTC.

The rearrangement links TRBV5-5 to TRBJ1-4; D is possibly TRBD1 (5 bases). Trimming left V 4 bases short and J 6 bases short, with 16 bases between. The CDR3 has 15 residues. Germline V gene sequence: CDR1 SGHKS, CDR2 YYEKEE (reference sequence). Written as DNA, the CDR3 is TGTGCCAGCAGCCCTTGGGGGGTGGAGCATGAAAAACTGTTTTTT. Residues: CASSPWGVEHEKLFF.

The chain employs TRBV7-8 and TRBJ2-1; D may be TRBD1 (6 bases). Germline CDR1 and CDR2: SGHVS and FQNEAQ. The length of the CDR3 is 13 residues. Deletions cut 3 bases from V and 7 bases from J, with 10 bases between. The CDR3 bases are TGTGCCAGCAGCTTCAACAGGGATAATGAGCAGTTCTTC. Translated, it gives CASSFNRDNEQFF.

V gene TRBV19 combines with J gene TRBJ1-1; possible D gene TRBD1, 5 bases. Germline V gene data show CDR1 as LNHDA and CDR2 as SQIVND (reference sequence). V was shortened by 3 bases and J by 1 base, with 21 bases between the two germline ends. The CDR3 runs 18 residues. CDR3 loop: CASSMAFRGVAPNTEAFF. In DNA, the CDR3 is TGTGCCAGTAGTATGGCCTTTAGGGGCGTCGCCCCGAACACTGAAGCTTTCTTT.

This clone occurred a few times. The V gene is TRBV27, the J gene TRBJ2-7, with D possibly matching TRBD2 (6 bases). V dropped 1 base and J dropped 2 bases, with 9 bases sitting between them. Germline V lookup: CDR1 MNHEY, CDR2 SMNVEV (reference sequence). CDR3 length: 14 residues. The CDR3 protein is CASSLWGTPYEQYF. The CDR3 DNA sequence: TGTGCCAGCAGTTTATGGGGGACTCCCTACGAGCAGTACTTC.

This clone appeared a single time. The CDR3 is CAISEGGGELFF. CDR3 in DNA: TGTGCCATCAGTGAGGGTGGCGGGGAGCTGTTTTTT. The chain links TRBV10-3 to TRBJ2-2; D call uncertain. This CDR3 contains 12 residues. V lost 2 bases and J lost 7, with 5 bases in between. In germline, CDR1 is ENHRY, CDR2 SYGVKD.

The chain employs TRBV2 and TRBJ1-1, with no clear D. The CDR3 runs 14 residues. Germline CDR1 is SNHLY and CDR2 is FYNNEI. V lost 8 bases to trimming and J lost 0 bases, with 13 bases between them. The CDR3 region has the DNA TGTGCCAGCGCATTGGGCAGCATGAACACTGAAGCTTTCTTT. The encoded protein is CASALGSMNTEAFF.

The V call is TRBV25-1, the J call TRBJ1-2; perhaps TRBD1 as D (5 bases). Germline values: CDR1 MGHDK, CDR2 SYGVNS. This CDR3 is built from 16 residues. Deletions cut 2 bases from V and 4 bases from J, with 17 bases between. The CDR3, as DNA: TGTGCCAGCAGTGAACCCCTCCGAGGGCAGGGCTATGGCTACACCTTC. It translates to CASSEPLRGQGYGYTF.

In this sample, this clone turned up a few times. This sequence joins TRBV11-2 and TRBJ2-3, with 13 nucleotides matching TRBD2. Germline lookup yields CDR1 SGHAT and CDR2 FQNNGV. This CDR3 has 15 amino acids. The trim removed 5 bases at V and 5 bases at J, leaving 4 bases unmatched. CDR3 protein: CASSLLAGGQDTQYF. CDR3 sequence (DNA): TGTGCCAGCAGCCTACTAGCGGGGGGGCAAGATACGCAGTATTTT.

The chain employs TRBV12-5 and TRBJ2-1, with a tentative D call TRBD2 (6 bases). Trimming stripped 6 bases from V and 8 bases from J, with 17 bases between. The CDR3 loop spans 14 amino acids. Germline CDR1 LGHNT, CDR2 FRNRAP. The CDR3 nucleotides read TGTGCTAGTGGCCTGACTAGTCGCGGAGATGAGCAGTTCTTC. Translating it yields CASGLTSRGDEQFF.

The CDR3 loop reads CASSQARTGGAEAFF. CDR3 in DNA: TGTGCCAGCAGCCAAGCTAGGACAGGGGGCGCTGAAGCTTTCTTT. The chain employs TRBV4-2 and TRBJ1-1; 11 bases agree with TRBD1. From germline, CDR1 is LGHNA and CDR2 YNFKEQ. J was trimmed by 6 bases and V by 1 base; bases with no gene match: 4. The CDR3 length is 15 residues.

This clone was found once. The chain recombines TRBV6-1 with TRBJ2-2, with 9 bases identical to TRBD1. V gave up 3 bases and J gave up 6 bases; unmatched junction bases: 5. This CDR3 is built from 15 residues. CDR1 is MNHNS and CDR2 is SASEGT in the germline V gene. CDR3 bases: TGTGCCAGCAGTGATTTACAGGGGGCATCCGGGGAGCTGTTTTTT. This gives the protein CASSDLQGASGELFF.

This chain connects TRBV4-1 to TRBJ2-7; D not resolved. From germline, CDR1 is MGHRA and CDR2 YSYEKL. There are 13 residues in the CDR3. V was shortened by 1 base and J by 6 bases, with 10 bases between the two germline ends. The CDR3 sequence: CASSQGGPSEQYF. The CDR3 DNA sequence: TGCGCCAGCAGCCAAGGTGGACCCTCCGAGCAGTACTTC.

This sequence joins TRBV9 and TRBJ2-1; no definite D call. CDR1 and CDR2 (germline): SGDLS, YYNGEE. Trimming shortened V by 2 bases and J by 7 bases, and 7 bases separated the two germline ends. This CDR3 has 12 residues. This CDR3 is CASSVGPNEQFF. CDR3 in DNA: TGTGCCAGCAGCGTGGGCCCGAATGAGCAGTTCTTC. The complete variable domain, with remaining parts taken from reference TRBV9 and TRBJ2-1, reads DSGVTQTPKHLITATGQRVTLRCSPRSGDLSVYWYQQSLDQGLQFLIQYYNGEERAKGNILERFSAQQFPDLHSELNLSSLELGDSALYFCASSVGPNEQFFGPGTRLTVL.